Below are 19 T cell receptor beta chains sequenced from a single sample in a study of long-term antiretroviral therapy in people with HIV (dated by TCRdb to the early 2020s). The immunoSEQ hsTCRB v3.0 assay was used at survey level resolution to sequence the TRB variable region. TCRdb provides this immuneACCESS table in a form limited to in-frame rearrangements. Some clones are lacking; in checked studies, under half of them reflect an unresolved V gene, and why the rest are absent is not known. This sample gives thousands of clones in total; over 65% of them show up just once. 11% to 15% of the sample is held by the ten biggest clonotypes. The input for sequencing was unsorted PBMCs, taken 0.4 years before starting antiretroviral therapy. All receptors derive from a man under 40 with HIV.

CDR3 region: CASSPGTGEGDEQYF. Here the CDR3 DNA reads TGTGCCAGCAGCCCGGGGACAGGGGAGGGGGACGAGCAGTACTTC. The chain links TRBV5-4 to TRBJ2-7; 10 nucleotides line up with TRBD1. Germline values: CDR1 SGHNT, CDR2 YYREEE (reference sequence). This CDR3 has 15 residues. The V segment lost 4 bases and the J segment 5 bases; nucleotides outside the gene matches: 9. Drawing the rest from reference TRBV5-4 and TRBJ2-7, the complete variable domain is ETGVTQSPTHLIKTRGQQVTLRCSSQSGHNTVSWYQQALGQGPQFIFQYYREEENGRGNFPPRFSGLQFPNYSSELNVNALELDDSALYLCASSPGTGEGDEQYFGPGTRLTVT.

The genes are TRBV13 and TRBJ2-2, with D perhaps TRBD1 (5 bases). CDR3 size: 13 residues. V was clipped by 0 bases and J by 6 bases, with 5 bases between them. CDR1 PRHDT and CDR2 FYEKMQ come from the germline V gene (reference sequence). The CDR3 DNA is TGTGCCAGCAGCTTAGGACAGGCCGGGGAGCTGTTTTTT. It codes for CASSLGQAGELFF.

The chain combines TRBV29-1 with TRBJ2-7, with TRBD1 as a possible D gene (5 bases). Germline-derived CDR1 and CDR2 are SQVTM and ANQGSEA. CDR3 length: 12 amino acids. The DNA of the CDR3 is TGCAGTCATGGGCCAGGGACCTACGAGCAGTACTTC. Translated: CSHGPGTYEQYF.

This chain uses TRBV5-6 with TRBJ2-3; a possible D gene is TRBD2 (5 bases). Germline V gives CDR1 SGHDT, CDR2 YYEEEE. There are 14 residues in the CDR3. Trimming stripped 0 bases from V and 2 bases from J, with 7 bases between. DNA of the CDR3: TGTGCCAGCAGCTTGGGAGGGATCACAGATACGCAGTATTTT. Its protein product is CASSLGGITDTQYF. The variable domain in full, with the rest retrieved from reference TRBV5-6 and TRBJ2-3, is DAGVTQSPTHLIKTRGQQVTLRCSPKSGHDTVSWYQQALGQGPQFIFQYYEEEERQRGNFPDRFSGHQFPNYSSELNVNALLLGDSALYLCASSLGGITDTQYFGPGTRLTVL.

The CDR3 spells CASSSFGGYEQYF. The CDR3 nucleotides read TGTGCCAGCAGTTCTTTTGGCGGCTACGAGCAGTACTTC. The genes are TRBV27 and TRBJ2-7; D unresolved. Trimming pared 4 bases from V and 3 bases from J, leaving 10 bases between. This CDR3 region has 13 residues. Germline-derived CDR1 and CDR2 are MNHEY and SMNVEV (reference sequence).

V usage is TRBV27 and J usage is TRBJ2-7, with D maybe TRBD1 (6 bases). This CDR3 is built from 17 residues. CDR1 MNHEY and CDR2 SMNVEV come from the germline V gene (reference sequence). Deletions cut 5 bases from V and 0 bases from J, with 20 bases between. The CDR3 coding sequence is TGTGCCAGCAGTCCCCTAGGCGGTCAGGGGACCTCCTACGAGCAGTACTTC. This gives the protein CASSPLGGQGTSYEQYF.

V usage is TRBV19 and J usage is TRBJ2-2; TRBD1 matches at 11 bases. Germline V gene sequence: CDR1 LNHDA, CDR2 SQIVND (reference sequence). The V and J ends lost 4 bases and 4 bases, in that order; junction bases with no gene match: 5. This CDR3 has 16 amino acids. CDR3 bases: TGTGCCAGTAGTACGAGAGGGACAGGGGGCACCGGGGAGCTGTTTTTT. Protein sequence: CASSTRGTGGTGELFF.

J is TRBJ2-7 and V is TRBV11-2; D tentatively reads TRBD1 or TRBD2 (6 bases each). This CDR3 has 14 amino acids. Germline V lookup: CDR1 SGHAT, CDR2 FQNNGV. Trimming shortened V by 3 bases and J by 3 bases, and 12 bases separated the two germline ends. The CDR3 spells CASSFRGENYEQYF. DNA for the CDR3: TGTGCCAGCAGCTTTAGGGGGGAGAACTACGAGCAGTACTTC.

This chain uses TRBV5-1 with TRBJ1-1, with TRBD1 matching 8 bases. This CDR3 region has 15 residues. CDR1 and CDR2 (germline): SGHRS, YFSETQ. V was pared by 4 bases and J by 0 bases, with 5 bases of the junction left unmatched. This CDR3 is CASSQTGVLNTEAFF. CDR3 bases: TGCGCCAGCAGCCAGACAGGGGTCCTGAACACTGAAGCTTTCTTT.

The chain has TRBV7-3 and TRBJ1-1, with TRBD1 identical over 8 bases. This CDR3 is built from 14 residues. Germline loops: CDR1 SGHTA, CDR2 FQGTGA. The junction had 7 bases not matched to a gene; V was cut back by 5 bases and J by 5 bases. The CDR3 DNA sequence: TGTGCCAGCAGCGTACAGGGGGAACGAACTGAAGCTTTCTTT. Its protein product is CASSVQGERTEAFF. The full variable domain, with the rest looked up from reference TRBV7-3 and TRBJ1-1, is GAGVSQTPSNKVTEKGKYVELRCDPISGHTALYWYRQSLGQGPEFLIYFQGTGAADDSGLPNDRFFAVRPEGSVSTLKIQRTERGDSAVYLCASSVQGERTEAFFGQGTRLTVV.

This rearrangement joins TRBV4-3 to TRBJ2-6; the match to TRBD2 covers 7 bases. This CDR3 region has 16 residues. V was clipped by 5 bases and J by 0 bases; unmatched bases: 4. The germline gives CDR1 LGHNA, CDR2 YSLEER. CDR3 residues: CASSKGEGSGANVLTF. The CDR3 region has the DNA TGCGCCAGCAGCAAAGGGGAGGGCTCTGGGGCCAACGTCCTGACTTTC.

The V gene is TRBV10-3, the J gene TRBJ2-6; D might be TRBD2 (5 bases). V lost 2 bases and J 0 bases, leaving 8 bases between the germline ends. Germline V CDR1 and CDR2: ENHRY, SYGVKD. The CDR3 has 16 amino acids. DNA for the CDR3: TGTGCCATCAGTGAGGCGGGCCTCTCTGGGGCCAACGTCCTGACTTTC. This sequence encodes CAISEAGLSGANVLTF.

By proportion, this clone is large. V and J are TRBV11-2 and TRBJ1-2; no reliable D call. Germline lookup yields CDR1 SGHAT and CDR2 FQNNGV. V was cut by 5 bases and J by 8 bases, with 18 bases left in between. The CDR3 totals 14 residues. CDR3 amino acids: CASSPSGPVRGYTF. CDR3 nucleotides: TGTGCCAGCAGCCCCTCTGGGCCCGTTAGGGGCTACACCTTC.

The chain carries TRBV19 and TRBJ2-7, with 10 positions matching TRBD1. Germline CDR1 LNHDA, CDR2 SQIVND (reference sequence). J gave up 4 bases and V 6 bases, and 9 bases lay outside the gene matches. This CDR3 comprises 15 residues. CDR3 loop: CASRYRDRGFYEQYF. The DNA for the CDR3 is TGTGCCAGTAGATACCGGGACAGGGGATTTTACGAGCAGTACTTC.

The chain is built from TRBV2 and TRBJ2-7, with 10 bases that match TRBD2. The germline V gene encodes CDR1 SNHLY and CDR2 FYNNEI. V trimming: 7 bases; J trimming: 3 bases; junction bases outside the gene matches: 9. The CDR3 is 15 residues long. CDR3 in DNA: TGTGCCAGCACCTCCCAAGGACTAGCGGACTACGAGCAGTACTTC. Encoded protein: CASTSQGLADYEQYF.

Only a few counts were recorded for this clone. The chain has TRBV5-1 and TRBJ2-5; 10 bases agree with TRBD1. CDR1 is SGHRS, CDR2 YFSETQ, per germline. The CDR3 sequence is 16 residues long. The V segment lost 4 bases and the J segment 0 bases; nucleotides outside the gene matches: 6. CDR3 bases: TGCGCCAGCAGCACACGACAGGGGGCCGACCAAGAGACCCAGTACTTC. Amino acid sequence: CASSTRQGADQETQYF.

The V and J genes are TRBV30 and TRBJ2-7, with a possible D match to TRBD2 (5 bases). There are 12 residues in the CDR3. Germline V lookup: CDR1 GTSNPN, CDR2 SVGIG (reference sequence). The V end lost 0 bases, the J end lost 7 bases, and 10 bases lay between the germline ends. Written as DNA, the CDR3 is TGTGCCTGGAGTGTACGCTCGGGGGAGCAGTACTTC. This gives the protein CAWSVRSGEQYF.

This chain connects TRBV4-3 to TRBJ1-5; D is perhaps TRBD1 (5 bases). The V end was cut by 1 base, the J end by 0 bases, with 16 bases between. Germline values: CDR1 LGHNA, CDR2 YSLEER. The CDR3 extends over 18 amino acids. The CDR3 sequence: CASSQVLGTLYSNQPQHF. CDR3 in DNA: TGCGCCAGCAGCCAAGTCCTCGGGACCCTCTATAGCAATCAGCCCCAGCATTTT.

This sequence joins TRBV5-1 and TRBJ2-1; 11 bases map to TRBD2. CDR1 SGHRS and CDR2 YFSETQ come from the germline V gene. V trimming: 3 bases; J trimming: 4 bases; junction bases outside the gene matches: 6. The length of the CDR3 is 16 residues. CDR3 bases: TGCGCCAGCAGCTGGACCGCTAGCGGGGGGTACAATGAGCAGTTCTTC. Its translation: CASSWTASGGYNEQFF.